The 19 T cell receptor beta chains below come from one sample, sequenced in a study of blood T cell repertoires in COVID-19. The data were produced by immunoSEQ multiplex PCR, yet TCRdb's version contains in-frame clones alone and is incomplete. Among approximately 59,000 clones listed, more than 70% were seen once. The specimen was peripheral blood. Every receptor here comes from a man aged 40-55 years with active COVID-19.

CDR3 nucleotides: TGTGCCAGCAGCGGACAGGGGATGAGGGACTGCACAGATACGCAGTATTTT. It translates to CASSGQGMRDCTDTQYF. The chain recombines TRBV21-1 with TRBJ2-3; the table's D call, TRBD1, was not checked against the DNA. TRBV21-1 is a known pseudogene. The CDR3 totals 17 residues.

The rearrangement uses TRBV13 and TRBJ1-1; weak D call: TRBD1 (5 bases). V dropped 3 bases and J dropped 1 base, with 9 bases sitting between them. This CDR3 region has 14 residues. CDR1 PRHDT and CDR2 FYEKMQ come from the germline V gene (reference sequence). CDR3 in amino acids: CASSFTGPNTEAFF. CDR3 DNA: TGTGCCAGCAGCTTCACAGGTCCGAACACTGAAGCTTTCTTT.

The rearrangement links TRBV3-1 (or the pseudogene TRBV3-2) to TRBJ2-5; the D gene is possibly TRBD2 (7 bases). Germline loops: CDR1 LGHDT, CDR2 YNNKEL (reference sequence). This CDR3 is 16 amino acids long. Deletions cut 3 bases from V and 4 bases from J, with 18 bases between. The CDR3: CASSQGEQGLRETQYF. CDR3 DNA sequence: TGTGCCAGCAGCCAGGGGGAACAGGGACTACGAGAGACCCAGTACTTC.

DNA of the CDR3: TGTGCCAGCAGCACCCGGACTAGCGGGAGTGAGCAGTTCTTC. Its protein product is CASSTRTSGSEQFF. This chain uses TRBV3-1 (or the pseudogene TRBV3-2) with TRBJ2-1; 13 bases agree with TRBD2. Germline CDR1 is LGHDT and CDR2 is YNNKEL (reference sequence). This CDR3 contains 14 residues. J was trimmed by 9 bases and V by 5 bases; bases with no gene match: 4.

The gene calls are TRBV10-3 and TRBJ2-1; 8 positions agree with TRBD2. With 0 bases clipped from V and 6 bases from J, the junction kept 4 bases outside the gene matches. CDR3 size: 15 residues. Germline loops: CDR1 ENHRY, CDR2 SYGVKD. The CDR3 loop is CAISESGRGGNEQFF. In DNA form, the CDR3 reads TGTGCCATCAGTGAGTCCGGTCGGGGGGGCAATGAGCAGTTCTTC.

The V call is TRBV30, the J call TRBJ2-4; possible D gene TRBD2, 6 bases. This CDR3 region has 11 residues. Trimming took off 6 bases at V and 11 bases at J, with 14 bases between the two ends. Looked up from germline, CDR1 is GTSNPN and CDR2 is SVGIG (reference sequence). The chain's CDR3 is CACLTSFVQYF. The CDR3 DNA reads TGTGCCTGCTTGACTAGTTTTGTTCAGTACTTC.

This rearrangement joins TRBV7-2 to TRBJ2-3; 7 bases are shared with TRBD2. The CDR3 extends over 15 amino acids. Per germline, CDR1 SGHTA and CDR2 FQGNSA. V was clipped by 4 bases and J by 1 base; unmatched bases: 5. CDR3 sequence reads: CASSSGGRRTDTQYF. CDR3 nucleotides: TGTGCCAGCAGCTCGGGGGGTAGACGCACAGATACGCAGTATTTT.

V usage is TRBV6-5 and J usage is TRBJ2-7; no firm D call. V was pared by 4 bases and J by 2 bases, with 12 bases between. Germline V gene sequence: CDR1 MNHEY, CDR2 SVGAGI. The CDR3 extends over 14 amino acids. CDR3 nucleotides: TGTGCCAGCAGTTTCCGCGAAGTGGCCTACGAGCAGTACTTC. As protein: CASSFREVAYEQYF.

In its sample, this clone was seen a few times. V usage is TRBV28 and J usage is TRBJ2-7; TRBD2 matches at 8 bases. CDR3 length: 12 residues. V lost 9 bases, J lost 3 bases, and 4 bases stayed unmatched. Germline V CDR1 and CDR2: MDHEN, SYDVKM. This chain's CDR3 is CASREGSYEQYF. For the CDR3, the DNA is TGTGCCAGTCGGGAGGGAAGCTACGAGCAGTACTTC.

The genes are TRBV6-5 and TRBJ1-6; 7 nucleotides agree with TRBD1. J lost 13 bases, V lost 0 bases, and 12 bases had no gene match. CDR1 MNHEY and CDR2 SVGAGI come from the germline V gene. The CDR3 contains 16 residues. The CDR3 region has the DNA TGTGCCAGCAGTTACTCGGGCAGGGGGAAGGTATCGCCCCTCCACTTT. This codes for CASSYSGRGKVSPLHF.

The chain links TRBV5-1 to TRBJ1-4; 7 bases line up with TRBD1. This CDR3 has 15 residues. The germline V gene has CDR1 SGHRS and CDR2 YFSETQ. V shed 4 bases, J shed 3 bases, and the junction held 6 bases outside the gene matches. DNA of the CDR3: TGCGCCAGCAGCCCCTCCGGGACAGCTAATGAAAAACTGTTTTTT. Translation: CASSPSGTANEKLFF.

J is TRBJ2-7 and V is TRBV5-1; D possibly corresponds to TRBD1 (6 bases). The V end lost 1 base, the J end lost 4 bases, and 15 bases lay between the germline ends. Germline CDR1 and CDR2: SGHRS and YFSETQ. This CDR3 has 15 amino acids. The CDR3 sequence: CASSLYPGEVYEQYF. The CDR3 bases are TGCGCCAGCAGCTTGTACCCAGGGGAAGTGTACGAGCAGTACTTC.

V usage is TRBV19 and J usage is TRBJ1-1, with D unclear. The V and J ends lost 7 bases and 0 bases respectively, with 15 bases between them. This CDR3 contains 15 residues. CDR1 and CDR2 (germline): LNHDA, SQIVND (reference sequence). As DNA, the CDR3 is TGTGCCAGTACCCTCGGATACAGTTTGAACACTGAAGCTTTCTTT. This encodes CASTLGYSLNTEAFF.

This chain uses TRBV24-1 with TRBJ2-2; 8 bases agree with TRBD2. CDR3 length: 12 residues. V was pared by 12 bases and J by 6 bases, with 5 bases of the junction left unmatched. CDR1 and CDR2 (germline): KGHDR, SFDVKD. The CDR3 sequence: CAARGVAGELFF. The CDR3, as DNA: TGTGCCGCGCGGGGGGTTGCCGGGGAGCTGTTTTTT.

A single count supports this clone. CDR3 region: CASSRGSGANVLTF. CDR3 sequence (DNA): TGTGCCAGCAGCCGGGGCTCTGGGGCCAACGTCCTGACTTTC. This rearrangement joins TRBV28 to TRBJ2-6, with D possibly TRBD2 on 5 matching bases. There are 14 residues in the CDR3. V lost 6 bases, J lost 0 bases, and 6 bases lay in between. The germline V gene encodes CDR1 MDHEN and CDR2 SYDVKM.

In regard to this clone: Its ends do not fully match the called genes, so a read error is possible. The gene calls are TRBV7-8 and TRBJ2-1; 9 bases fit TRBD2. The CDR3 consists of 14 residues. Germline CDR1 and CDR2: SGHVS and FQNEAQ. The chain's CDR3 is CASSLAIAGEVPVF. The CDR3 DNA follows: TGTGCCAGCAGCTTAGCGATAGCGGGAGAGGTGCCGGTCTTC.

This clone was seen ten or more times. The genes are TRBV13 and TRBJ2-2; the match to TRBD2 covers 10 bases. Trimming at V came to 2 bases and at J to 2 bases, leaving 2 bases not matched to a gene. Germline loops: CDR1 PRHDT, CDR2 FYEKMQ (reference sequence). The CDR3 has 16 residues. CDR3 nucleotide sequence: TGTGCCAGCAGCTTACTAGCGGGGGTAAACACCGGGGAGCTGTTTTTT. Translated: CASSLLAGVNTGELFF.

This chain links TRBV7-3 with TRBJ2-1; D perhaps matches TRBD2 (6 bases). V was trimmed by 2 bases and J by 2 bases, leaving 10 bases between them. Germline CDR1 is SGHTA and CDR2 is FQGTGA. CDR3 length equals 15 residues. The CDR3 nucleotides read TGTGCCAGCAGCTTATTCGGCGGGGCCTACAATGAGCAGTTCTTC. Its translation: CASSLFGGAYNEQFF.

The chain links TRBV2 to TRBJ2-7; possible D gene TRBD2, 6 bases. The V end was cut by 2 bases, the J end by 2 bases, with 13 bases between. The CDR3 spans 15 residues. Germline V CDR1 and CDR2: SNHLY, FYNNEI. CDR3 residues: CASSELRASAYEQYF. In nucleotides, the CDR3 is TGTGCCAGCAGTGAACTGAGGGCTAGCGCCTACGAGCAGTACTTC.